The TCR beta chain described here comes from a study of blood T cell repertoires in COVID-19. Germline assignment: CDR1 MNHEY and CDR2 SMNVEV (reference sequence). V was shortened by 4 bases and J by 2 bases, with 9 bases between the two germline ends. The CDR3 is made up of 14 amino acids. In the original processing: Amplifying reference gene primers gave estimates of nucleated cell counts. Clones were read by immunoSEQ multiplex PCR, and TCRdb kept only the in-frame ones, dropping some. V and J calls and clone size are as listed in that table; D and trimming were resolved from the DNA. The sample holds a few hundred thousand clones, 80% to 90% seen once. Each participant's cohort was designated according to participant-reported clinical history.

The chain is built from TRBV27 and TRBJ1-3, with a weak D call TRBD1 (5 bases). The receptor comes from a woman in her thirties or forties with acute COVID-19. Sequenced sample: PBMCs or T cells enriched from blood (not recorded which). The CDR3 reads CASSYTRAGNTIYF. DNA for the CDR3: TGTGCCAGCAGTTATACCAGGGCTGGAAACACCATATATTTT.